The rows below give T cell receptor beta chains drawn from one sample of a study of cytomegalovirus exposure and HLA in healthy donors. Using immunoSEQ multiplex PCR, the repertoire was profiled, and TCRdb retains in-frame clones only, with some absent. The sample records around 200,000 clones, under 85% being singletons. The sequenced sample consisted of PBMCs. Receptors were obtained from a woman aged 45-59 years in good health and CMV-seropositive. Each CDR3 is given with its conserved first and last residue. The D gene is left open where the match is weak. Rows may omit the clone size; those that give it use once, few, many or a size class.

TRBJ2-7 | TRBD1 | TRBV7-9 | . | TGTGCCAGCAGCCTCCGGGACAGGGACCACGAGCAGTACTTC | CASSLRDRDHEQYF
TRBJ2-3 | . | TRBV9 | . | TGTGCCAGCACCGCGGGGGGCAGGGGGACAGATACGCAGTATTTT | CASTAGGRGTDTQYF
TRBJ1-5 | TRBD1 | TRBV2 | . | TGTGCCAGCACGCCCAGTATCCCTGGGACAGGGATCAATCAGCCCCAGCATTTT | CASTPSIPGTGINQPQHF
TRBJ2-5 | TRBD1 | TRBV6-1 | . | TGTGCCAGCAGGGCGACAGGGGAATCCCAAGAGACCCAGTACTTC | CASRATGESQETQYF
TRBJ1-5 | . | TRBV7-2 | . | TGTGCCAGCAGCCAGAGCGGTACGGGTTCCGGTCAGCCCCAGCATTTT | CASSQSGTGSGQPQHF
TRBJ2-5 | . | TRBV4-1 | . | TGCGCCAGCAGCCAAGGGCTTTTGGGCCCGACGGAGACCCAGTACTTC | CASSQGLLGPTETQYF
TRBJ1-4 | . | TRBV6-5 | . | TGTGCCAGCAGCACATCATCGGCAGGGGAAAAACTGTTTTTT | CASSTSSAGEKLFF
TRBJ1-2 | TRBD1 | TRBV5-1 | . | TGCGCCAGCAGCTTAAGTCGAAACAGGGGGGACGGCTACACCTTC | CASSLSRNRGDGYTF
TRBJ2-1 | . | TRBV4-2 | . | TGTGCCAGCAGCCAAGTCTCGGTGCTCTACAATGAGCAGTTCTTC | CASSQVSVLYNEQFF
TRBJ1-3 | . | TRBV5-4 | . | TGTGCCAGCAGCTTGGTTGGCAGAAACACCATATATTTT | CASSLVGRNTIYF
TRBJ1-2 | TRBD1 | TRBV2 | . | TGTGCCAGCAGTGAAACCCGACAGGGAAGGAGTGGCTACACCTTC | CASSETRQGRSGYTF
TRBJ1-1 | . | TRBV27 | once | TGTGCCAGCAACACGCGACAGAAGAACACTGAAGCTTTCTTT | CASNTRQKNTEAFF
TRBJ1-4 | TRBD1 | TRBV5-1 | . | TGCGCCACCAAATCCGGGACAGGGGACGAAAAACTGTTTTTT | CATKSGTGDEKLFF
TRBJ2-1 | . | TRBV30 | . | TGTGCCTGGAGTGTCTCCAATGAGCAGTTCTTC | CAWSVSNEQFF
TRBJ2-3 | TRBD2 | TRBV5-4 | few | TGTGCCACCTCCCGGACTAGTTACACAGATACGCAGTATTTT | CATSRTSYTDTQYF
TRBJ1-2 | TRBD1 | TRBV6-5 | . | TGTGCCAGCACAGCGGACAGGGGCTACTATGGCTACACCTTC | CASTADRGYYGYTF
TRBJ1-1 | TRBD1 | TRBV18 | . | TGTGCCAGCTCACCGGACAGGATCCGACCCGAGACTGAAGCTTTCTTT | CASSPDRIRPETEAFF
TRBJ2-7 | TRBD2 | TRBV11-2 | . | TGTGCCAGCAGCTTCACGGGGGGAGGCTACGAGCAGTACTTC | CASSFTGGGYEQYF